The T cell receptor (beta chain) described here comes from a study of siplizumab effects on memory and regulatory T cells. Study-wide results and limits: Roughly 75-97% of proliferating CD4+ or CD8+ clones lacked an assignable naive or memory phenotype. Apparently key alloresponse contributors, naive T cells also seemed more diverse than memory cells. The average Treg-derived proportion among mappable alloreactive CD4+ clones was 68.8% with siplizumab versus about 27% in controls.

Libraries were prepared by immunoSEQ multiplex PCR; TCRdb keeps only in-frame clonotypes and omits some of them. The sample carries over 85,000 clones, approximately 96% recorded once. To note about this clone: The target antigen is unknown.

Source material: naive CD4+ T cells sorted from blood. The sequence derives from a human donor in good health.

CDR3 residues: CASSQVGTGAGNTIYF. CDR3 DNA sequence: TGTGCCAGCAGCCAAGTCGGCACAGGGGCTGGAAACACCATATATTTT. V is TRBV4-2 and J is TRBJ1-3; 7 nucleotides align to TRBD1. The CDR3 covers 16 residues. V trimming: 1 base; J trimming: 2 bases; junction bases outside the gene matches: 5. Germline lookup yields CDR1 LGHNA and CDR2 YNFKEQ.